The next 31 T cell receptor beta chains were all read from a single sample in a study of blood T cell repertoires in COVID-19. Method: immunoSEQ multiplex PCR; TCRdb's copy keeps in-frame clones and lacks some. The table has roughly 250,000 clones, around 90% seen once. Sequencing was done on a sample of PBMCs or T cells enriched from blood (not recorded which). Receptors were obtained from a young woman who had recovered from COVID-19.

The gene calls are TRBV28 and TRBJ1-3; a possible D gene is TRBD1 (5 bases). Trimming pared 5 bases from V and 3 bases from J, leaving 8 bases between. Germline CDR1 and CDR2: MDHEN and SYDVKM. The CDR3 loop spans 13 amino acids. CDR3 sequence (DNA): TGTGCCAGCAGTCGGGGGATTGGAAACACCATATATTTT. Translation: CASSRGIGNTIYF.

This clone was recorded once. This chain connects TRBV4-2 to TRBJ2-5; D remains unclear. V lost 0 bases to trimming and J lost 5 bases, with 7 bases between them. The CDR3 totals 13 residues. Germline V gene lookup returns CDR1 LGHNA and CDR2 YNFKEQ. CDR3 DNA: TGTGCCAGCAGCCAAGAAATGGAGGAGACCCAGTACTTC. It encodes CASSQEMEETQYF.

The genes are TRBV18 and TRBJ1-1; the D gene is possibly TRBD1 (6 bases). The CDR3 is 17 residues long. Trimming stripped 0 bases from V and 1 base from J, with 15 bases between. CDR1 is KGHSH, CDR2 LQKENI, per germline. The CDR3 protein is CASSPPVATGSNTEAFF. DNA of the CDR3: TGTGCCAGCTCACCACCGGTCGCCACAGGGTCGAACACTGAAGCTTTCTTT.

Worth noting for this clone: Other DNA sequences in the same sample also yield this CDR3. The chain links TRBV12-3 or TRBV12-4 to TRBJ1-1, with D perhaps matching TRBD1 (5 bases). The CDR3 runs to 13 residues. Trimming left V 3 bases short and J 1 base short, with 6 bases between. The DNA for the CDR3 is TGTGCCAGCAGTTTTGGGGCGAACACTGAAGCTTTCTTT. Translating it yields CASSFGANTEAFF.

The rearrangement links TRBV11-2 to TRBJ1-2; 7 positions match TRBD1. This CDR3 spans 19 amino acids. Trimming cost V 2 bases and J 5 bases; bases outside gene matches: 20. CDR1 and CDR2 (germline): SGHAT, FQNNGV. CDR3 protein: CASSLKPVTGRGVPYGYTF. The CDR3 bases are TGTGCCAGCAGCTTAAAGCCGGTGACAGGCAGGGGGGTCCCTTATGGCTACACCTTC.

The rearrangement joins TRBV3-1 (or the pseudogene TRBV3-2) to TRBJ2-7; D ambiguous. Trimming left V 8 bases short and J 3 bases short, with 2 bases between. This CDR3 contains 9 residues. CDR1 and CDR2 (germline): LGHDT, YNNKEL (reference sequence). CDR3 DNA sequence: TGTGCCAGCCTCTACGAGCAGTACTTC. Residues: CASLYEQYF.

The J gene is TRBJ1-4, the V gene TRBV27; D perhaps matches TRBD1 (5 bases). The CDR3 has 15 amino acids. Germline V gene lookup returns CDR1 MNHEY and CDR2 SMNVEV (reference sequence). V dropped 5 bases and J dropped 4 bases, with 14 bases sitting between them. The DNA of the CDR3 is TGTGCCAGCAGTCAGAAAAGGGACTATAATGAAAAACTGTTTTTT. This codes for CASSQKRDYNEKLFF.

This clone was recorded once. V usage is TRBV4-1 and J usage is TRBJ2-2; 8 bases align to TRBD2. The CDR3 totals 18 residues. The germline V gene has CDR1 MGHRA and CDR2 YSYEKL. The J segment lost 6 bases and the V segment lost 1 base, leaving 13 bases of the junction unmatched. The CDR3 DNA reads TGCGCCAGCAGCCAAGTCCCTATAAGACTAGCGATTGCCGGGGAGCTGTTTTTT. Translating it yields CASSQVPIRLAIAGELFF.

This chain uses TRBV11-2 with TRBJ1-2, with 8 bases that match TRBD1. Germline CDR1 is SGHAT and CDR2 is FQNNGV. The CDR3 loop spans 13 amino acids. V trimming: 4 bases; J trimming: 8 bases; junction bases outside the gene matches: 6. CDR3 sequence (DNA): TGTGCCAGCAGCTCCCAGGGGGCGATGGGCTACACCTTC. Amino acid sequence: CASSSQGAMGYTF.

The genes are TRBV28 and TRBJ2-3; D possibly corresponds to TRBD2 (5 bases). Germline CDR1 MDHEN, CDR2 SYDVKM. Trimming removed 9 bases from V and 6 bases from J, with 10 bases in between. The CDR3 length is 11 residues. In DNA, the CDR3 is TGTGCCAGTCGGACTCGGGATACGCAGTATTTT. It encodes CASRTRDTQYF.

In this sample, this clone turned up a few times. The CDR3 region is CAAGQGRDTEAFF. The CDR3 nucleotides are TGTGCCGCAGGACAGGGGAGGGACACTGAAGCTTTCTTT. The genes are TRBV7-9 and TRBJ1-1; TRBD1 agrees at 9 bases. The germline V gene has CDR1 SEHNR and CDR2 FQNEAQ (reference sequence). Losses at the gene ends were 11 bases for V and 3 bases for J; bases not matched to a gene: 7. The CDR3 has 13 amino acids.

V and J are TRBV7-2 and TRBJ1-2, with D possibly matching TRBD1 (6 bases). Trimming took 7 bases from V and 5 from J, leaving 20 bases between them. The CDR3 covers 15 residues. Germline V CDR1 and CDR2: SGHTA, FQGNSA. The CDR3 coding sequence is TGTGCCAGCACTCACCCGGGGGGCAGGGGTTATGGCTACACCTTC. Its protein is CASTHPGGRGYGYTF. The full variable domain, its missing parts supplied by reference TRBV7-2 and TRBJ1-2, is GAGVSQSPSNKVTEKGKDVELRCDPISGHTALYWYRQSLGQGLEFLIYFQGNSAPDKSGLPSDRFSAERTGGSVSTLTIQRTQQEDSAVYLCASTHPGGRGYGYTFGSGTRLTVV.

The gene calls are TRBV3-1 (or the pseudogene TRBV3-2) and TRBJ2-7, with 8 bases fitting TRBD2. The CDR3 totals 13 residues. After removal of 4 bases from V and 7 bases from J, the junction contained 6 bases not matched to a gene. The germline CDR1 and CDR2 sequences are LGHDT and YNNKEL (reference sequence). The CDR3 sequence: CASSPGGLDEQYF. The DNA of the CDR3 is TGTGCCAGCAGCCCGGGGGGGCTCGATGAGCAGTACTTC.

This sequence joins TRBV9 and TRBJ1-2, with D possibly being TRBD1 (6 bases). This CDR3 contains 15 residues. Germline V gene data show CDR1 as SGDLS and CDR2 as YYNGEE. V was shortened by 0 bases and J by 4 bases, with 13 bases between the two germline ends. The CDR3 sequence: CASSVDLRTAYGYTF. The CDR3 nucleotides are TGTGCCAGCAGCGTAGATTTACGGACAGCCTATGGCTACACCTTC.

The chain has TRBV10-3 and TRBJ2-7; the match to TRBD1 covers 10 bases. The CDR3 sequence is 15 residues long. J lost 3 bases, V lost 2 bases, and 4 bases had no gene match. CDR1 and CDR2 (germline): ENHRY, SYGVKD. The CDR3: CAISEGGQGYYEQYF. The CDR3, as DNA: TGTGCCATCAGTGAGGGGGGACAGGGGTACTACGAGCAGTACTTC.

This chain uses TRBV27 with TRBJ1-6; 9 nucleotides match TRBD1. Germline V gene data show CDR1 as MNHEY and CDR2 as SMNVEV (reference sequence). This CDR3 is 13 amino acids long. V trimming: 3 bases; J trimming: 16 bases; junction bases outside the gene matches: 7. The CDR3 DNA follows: TGTGCCAGCAGTTTGGACAGGGGTTACGGTCTCCACTTT. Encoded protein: CASSLDRGYGLHF.

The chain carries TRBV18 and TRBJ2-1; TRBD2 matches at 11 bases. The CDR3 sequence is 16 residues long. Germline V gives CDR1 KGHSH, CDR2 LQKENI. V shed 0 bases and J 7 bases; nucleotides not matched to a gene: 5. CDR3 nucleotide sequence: TGTGCCAGCTCACCACCTAGCGGGGGGGCCGGGAATGAGCAGTTCTTC. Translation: CASSPPSGGAGNEQFF.

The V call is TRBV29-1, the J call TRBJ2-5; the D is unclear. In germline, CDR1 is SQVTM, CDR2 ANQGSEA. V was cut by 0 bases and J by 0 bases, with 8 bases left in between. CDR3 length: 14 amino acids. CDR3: CSVEDRMYQETQYF. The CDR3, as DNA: TGCAGCGTTGAAGACAGAATGTACCAAGAGACCCAGTACTTC.

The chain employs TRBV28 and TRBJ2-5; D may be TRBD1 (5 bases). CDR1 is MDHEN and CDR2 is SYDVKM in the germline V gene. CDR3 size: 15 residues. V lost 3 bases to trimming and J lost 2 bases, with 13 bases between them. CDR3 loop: CASSFLAGPQETQYF. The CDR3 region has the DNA TGTGCCAGCAGTTTCCTGGCAGGGCCTCAAGAGACCCAGTACTTC.

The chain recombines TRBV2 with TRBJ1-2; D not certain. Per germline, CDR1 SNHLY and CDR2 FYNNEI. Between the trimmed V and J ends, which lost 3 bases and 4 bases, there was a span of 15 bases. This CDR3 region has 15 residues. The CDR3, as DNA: TGTGCCAGCAGTGATTGGCAGGCCTCGATCTATGGCTACACCTTC. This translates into CASSDWQASIYGYTF.

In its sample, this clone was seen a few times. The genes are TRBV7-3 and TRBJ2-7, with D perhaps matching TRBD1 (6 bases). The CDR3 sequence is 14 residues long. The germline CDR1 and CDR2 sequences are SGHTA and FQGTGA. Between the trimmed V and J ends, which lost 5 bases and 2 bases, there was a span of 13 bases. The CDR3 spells CASSPYREAYEQYF. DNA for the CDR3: TGTGCCAGCAGCCCCTACAGGGAAGCCTACGAGCAGTACTTC.

The CDR3 nucleotides read TGTGCCAGCATGACCGACAGGGGGCTTGACTATGGCTACACCTTC. Translating gives CASMTDRGLDYGYTF. This chain joins TRBV2 and TRBJ1-2, with 10 bases matching TRBD1. CDR3 length equals 15 residues. The V gene end was trimmed by 7 bases and the J gene end by 3 bases; junction bases not matched to a gene: 8. Germline CDR1 reads SNHLY; CDR2 reads FYNNEI.

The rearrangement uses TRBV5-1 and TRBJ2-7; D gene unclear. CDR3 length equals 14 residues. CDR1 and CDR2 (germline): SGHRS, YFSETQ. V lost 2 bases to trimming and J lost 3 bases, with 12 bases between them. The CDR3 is CASSFYGQYYEQYF. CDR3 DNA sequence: TGCGCCAGCAGCTTTTATGGGCAGTACTACGAGCAGTACTTC.

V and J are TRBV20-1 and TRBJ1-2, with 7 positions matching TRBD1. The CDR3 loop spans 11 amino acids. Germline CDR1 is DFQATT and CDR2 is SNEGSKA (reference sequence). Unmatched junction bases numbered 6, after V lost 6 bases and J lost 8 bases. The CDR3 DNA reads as TGCAGTGCCGGGACAGATTTCGGCTACACCTTC. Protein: CSAGTDFGYTF.

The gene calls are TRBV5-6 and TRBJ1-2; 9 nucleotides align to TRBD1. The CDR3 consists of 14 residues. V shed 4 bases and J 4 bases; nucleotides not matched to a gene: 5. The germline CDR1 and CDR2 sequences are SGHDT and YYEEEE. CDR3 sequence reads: CASSLGQGGYGYTF. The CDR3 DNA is TGTGCCAGCAGCCTGGGACAGGGTGGCTATGGCTACACCTTC.

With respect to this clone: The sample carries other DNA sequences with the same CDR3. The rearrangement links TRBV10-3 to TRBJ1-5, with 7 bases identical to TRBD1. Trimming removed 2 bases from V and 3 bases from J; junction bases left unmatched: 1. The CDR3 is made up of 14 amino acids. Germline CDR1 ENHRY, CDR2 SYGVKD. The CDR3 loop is CAISETGVNQPQHF. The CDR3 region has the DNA TGTGCCATCAGTGAGACAGGGGTCAATCAGCCCCAGCATTTT.

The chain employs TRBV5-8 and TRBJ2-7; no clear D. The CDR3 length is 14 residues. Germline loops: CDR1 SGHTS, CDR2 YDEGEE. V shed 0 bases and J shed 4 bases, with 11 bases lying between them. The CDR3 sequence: CASSLEPSGYEQYF. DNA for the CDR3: TGTGCCAGCAGCTTGGAACCTAGTGGATACGAGCAGTACTTC. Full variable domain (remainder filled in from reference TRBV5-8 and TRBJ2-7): EAGVTQSPTHLIKTRGQQATLRCSPISGHTSVYWYQQALGLGLQFLLWYDEGEERNRGNFPPRFSGRQFPNYSSELNVNALELEDSALYLCASSLEPSGYEQYFGPGTRLTVT.

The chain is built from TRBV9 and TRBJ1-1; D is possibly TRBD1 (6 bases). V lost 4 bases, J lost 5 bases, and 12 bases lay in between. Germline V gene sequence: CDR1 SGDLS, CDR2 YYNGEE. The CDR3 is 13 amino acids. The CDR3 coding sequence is TGTGCCAGCAGCCCAGGCAGGGGAACTGAAGCTTTCTTT. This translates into CASSPGRGTEAFF.

The CDR3 loop is CASRKDRHYTEAFF. The CDR3 bases are TGTGCCAGCAGGAAGGACAGGCATTACACTGAAGCTTTCTTT. The genes are TRBV28 and TRBJ1-1; 7 nucleotides line up with TRBD1. The V gene end was trimmed by 6 bases and the J gene end by 3 bases; junction bases not matched to a gene: 7. In germline, CDR1 is MDHEN, CDR2 SYDVKM. CDR3 length: 14 residues.

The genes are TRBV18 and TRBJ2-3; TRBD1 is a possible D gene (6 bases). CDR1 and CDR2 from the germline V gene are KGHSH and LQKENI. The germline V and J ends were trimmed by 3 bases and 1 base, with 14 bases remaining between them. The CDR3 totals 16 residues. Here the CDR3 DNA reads TGTGCCAGCTCACCTTCACAGGGATTCCGCACAGATACGCAGTATTTT. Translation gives CASSPSQGFRTDTQYF.

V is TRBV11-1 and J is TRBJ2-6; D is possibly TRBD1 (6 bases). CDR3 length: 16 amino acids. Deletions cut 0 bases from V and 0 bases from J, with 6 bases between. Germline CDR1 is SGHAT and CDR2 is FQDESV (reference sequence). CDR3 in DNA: TGTGCCAGCAGCTTAGCAGGGGGCTCTGGGGCCAACGTCCTGACTTTC. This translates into CASSLAGGSGANVLTF.